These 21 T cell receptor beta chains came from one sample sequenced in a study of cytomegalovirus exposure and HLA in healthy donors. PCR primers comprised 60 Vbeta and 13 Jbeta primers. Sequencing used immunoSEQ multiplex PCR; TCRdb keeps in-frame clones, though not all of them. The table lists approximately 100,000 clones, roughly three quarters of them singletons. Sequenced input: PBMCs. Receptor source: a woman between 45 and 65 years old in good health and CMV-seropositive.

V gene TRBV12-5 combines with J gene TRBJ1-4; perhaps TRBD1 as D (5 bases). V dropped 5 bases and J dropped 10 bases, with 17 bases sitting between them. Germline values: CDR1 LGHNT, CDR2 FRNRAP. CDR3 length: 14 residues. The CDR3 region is CASGIHTREGKLFF. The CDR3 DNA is TGTGCTAGTGGTATCCACACCAGGGAAGGAAAACTGTTTTTT. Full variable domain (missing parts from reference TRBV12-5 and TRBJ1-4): DARVTQTPRHKVTEMGQEVTMRCQPILGHNTVFWYRQTMMQGLELLAYFRNRAPLDDSGMPKDRFSAEMPDATLATLKIQPSEPRDSAVYFCASGIHTREGKLFFGSGTQLSVL.

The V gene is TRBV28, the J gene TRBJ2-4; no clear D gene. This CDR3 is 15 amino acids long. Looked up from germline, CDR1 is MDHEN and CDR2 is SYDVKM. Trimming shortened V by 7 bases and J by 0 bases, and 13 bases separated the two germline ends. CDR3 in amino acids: CASKSLDLAKNIQYF. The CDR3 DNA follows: TGTGCCAGCAAGAGTCTCGACTTAGCCAAAAACATTCAGTACTTC.

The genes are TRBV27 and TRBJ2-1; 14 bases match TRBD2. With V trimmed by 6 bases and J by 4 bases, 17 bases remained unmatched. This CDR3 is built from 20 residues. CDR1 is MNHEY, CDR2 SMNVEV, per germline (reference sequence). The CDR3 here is CASSPAPGTSGSRSYNEQFF. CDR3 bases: TGTGCCAGCAGCCCGGCGCCCGGGACTAGCGGGAGTAGATCTTACAATGAGCAGTTCTTC.

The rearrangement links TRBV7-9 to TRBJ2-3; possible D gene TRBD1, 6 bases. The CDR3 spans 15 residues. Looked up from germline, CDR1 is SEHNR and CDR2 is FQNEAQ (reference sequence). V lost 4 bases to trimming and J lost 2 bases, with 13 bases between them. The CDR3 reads CASSSGTNPTDTQYF. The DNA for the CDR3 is TGTGCCAGCAGCTCCGGGACAAATCCCACAGATACGCAGTATTTT. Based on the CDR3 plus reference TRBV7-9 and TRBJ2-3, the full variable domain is DTGVSQNPRHKITKRGQNVTFRCDPISEHNRLYWYRQTLGQGPEFLTYFQNEAQLEKSRLLSDRFSAERPKGSFSTLEIQRTEQGDSAMYLCASSSGTNPTDTQYFGPGTRLTVL.

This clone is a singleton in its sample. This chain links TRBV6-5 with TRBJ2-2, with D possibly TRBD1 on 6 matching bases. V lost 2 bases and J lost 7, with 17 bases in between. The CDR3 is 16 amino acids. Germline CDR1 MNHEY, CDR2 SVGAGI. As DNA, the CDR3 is TGTGCCAGCAGTTACGCCCTTACAGGGTTGAACGGGGAGCTGTTTTTT. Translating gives CASSYALTGLNGELFF.

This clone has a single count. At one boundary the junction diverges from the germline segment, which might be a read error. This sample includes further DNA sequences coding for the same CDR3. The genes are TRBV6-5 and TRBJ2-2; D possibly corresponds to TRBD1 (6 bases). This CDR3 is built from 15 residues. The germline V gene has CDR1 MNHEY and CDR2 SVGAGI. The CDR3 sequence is CASSYTGLNTGELFF. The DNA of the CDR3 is TGTGCCAGCAGTTATACAGGGCTGAACACCGGGGAGTTGTTTTTT.

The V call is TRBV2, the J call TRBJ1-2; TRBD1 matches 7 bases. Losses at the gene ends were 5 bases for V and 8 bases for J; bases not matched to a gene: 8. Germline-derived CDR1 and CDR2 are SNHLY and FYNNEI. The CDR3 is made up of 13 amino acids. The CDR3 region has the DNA TGTGCCAGCAGTACTAGACAGGGCGTAGGCTACACCTTC. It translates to CASSTRQGVGYTF.

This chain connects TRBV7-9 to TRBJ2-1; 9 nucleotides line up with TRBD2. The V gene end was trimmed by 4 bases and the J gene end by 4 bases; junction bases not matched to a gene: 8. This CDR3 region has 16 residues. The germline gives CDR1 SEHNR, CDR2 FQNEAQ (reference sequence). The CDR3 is CASSSSSREGYNEQFF. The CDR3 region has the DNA TGTGCCAGCAGCTCTAGCTCGCGGGAGGGTTACAATGAGCAGTTCTTC. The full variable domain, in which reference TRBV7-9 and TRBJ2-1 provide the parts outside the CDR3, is DTGVSQNPRHKITKRGQNVTFRCDPISEHNRLYWYRQTLGQGPEFLTYFQNEAQLEKSRLLSDRFSAERPKGSFSTLEIQRTEQGDSAMYLCASSSSSREGYNEQFFGPGTRLTVL.

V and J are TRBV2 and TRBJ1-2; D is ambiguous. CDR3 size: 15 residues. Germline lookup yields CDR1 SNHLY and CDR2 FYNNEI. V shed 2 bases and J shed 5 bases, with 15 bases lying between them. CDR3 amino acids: CASSEYRGVGYGYTF. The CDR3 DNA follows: TGTGCCAGCAGTGAATATCGCGGGGTCGGGTATGGCTACACCTTC.

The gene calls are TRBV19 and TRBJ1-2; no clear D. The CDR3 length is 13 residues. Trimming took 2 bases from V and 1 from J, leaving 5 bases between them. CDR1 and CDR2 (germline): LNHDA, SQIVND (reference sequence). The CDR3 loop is CASSITGNYGYTF. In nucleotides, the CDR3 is TGTGCCAGTAGTATAACGGGTAACTATGGCTACACCTTC.

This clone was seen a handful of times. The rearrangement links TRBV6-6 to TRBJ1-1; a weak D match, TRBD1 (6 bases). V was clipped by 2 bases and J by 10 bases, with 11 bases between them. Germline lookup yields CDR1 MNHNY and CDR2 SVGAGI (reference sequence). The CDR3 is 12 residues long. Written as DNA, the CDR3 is TGTGCCAGCAGTTACCAGGGGCTCGGAGCTTTCTTT. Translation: CASSYQGLGAFF.

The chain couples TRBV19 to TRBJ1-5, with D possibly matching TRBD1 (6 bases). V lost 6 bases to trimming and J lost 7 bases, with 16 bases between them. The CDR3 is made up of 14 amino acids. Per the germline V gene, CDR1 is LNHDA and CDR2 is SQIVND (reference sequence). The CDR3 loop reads CASSTDRSDQPQHF. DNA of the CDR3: TGTGCCAGTAGCACCGACAGGTCGGACCAGCCCCAGCATTTT.

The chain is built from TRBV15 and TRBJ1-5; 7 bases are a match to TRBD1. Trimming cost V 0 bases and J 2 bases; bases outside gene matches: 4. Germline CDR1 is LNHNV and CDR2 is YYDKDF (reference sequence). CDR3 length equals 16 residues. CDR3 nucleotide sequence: TGTGCCACCAGCAGAGATGTTACAGGGGGCAATCAGCCCCAGCATTTT. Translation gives CATSRDVTGGNQPQHF.

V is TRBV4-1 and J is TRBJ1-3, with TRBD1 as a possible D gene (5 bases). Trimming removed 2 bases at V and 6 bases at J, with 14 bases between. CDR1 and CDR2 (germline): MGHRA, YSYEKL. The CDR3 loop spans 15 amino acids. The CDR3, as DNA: TGCGCCAGCAGCCAATTACAGGTGATGGAAAACACCATATATTTT. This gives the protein CASSQLQVMENTIYF.

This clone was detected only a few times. CDR3 coding DNA: TGTGCCAGCAGCTCCCGACAGGGGCCCCACTCTGGGGCCAACGTCCTGACTTTC. It yields the protein CASSSRQGPHSGANVLTF. The rearrangement links TRBV7-9 to TRBJ2-6; 8 nucleotides line up with TRBD1. This CDR3 contains 18 residues. Germline values: CDR1 SEHNR, CDR2 FQNEAQ (reference sequence). V dropped 4 bases and J dropped 0; count of bases not matched to a gene: 8.

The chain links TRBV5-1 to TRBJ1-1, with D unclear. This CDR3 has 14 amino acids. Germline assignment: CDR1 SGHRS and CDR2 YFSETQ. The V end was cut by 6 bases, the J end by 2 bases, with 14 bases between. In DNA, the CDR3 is TGCGCCAGCACCCCTGGGCAGATCAACACTGAAGCTTTCTTT. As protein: CASTPGQINTEAFF.

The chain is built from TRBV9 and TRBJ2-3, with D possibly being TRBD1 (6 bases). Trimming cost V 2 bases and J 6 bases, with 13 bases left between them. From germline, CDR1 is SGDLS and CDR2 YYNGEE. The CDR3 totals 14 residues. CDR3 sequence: CASSVGTPGDTQYF. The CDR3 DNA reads TGTGCCAGCAGCGTCGGGACACCGGGGGATACGCAGTATTTT.

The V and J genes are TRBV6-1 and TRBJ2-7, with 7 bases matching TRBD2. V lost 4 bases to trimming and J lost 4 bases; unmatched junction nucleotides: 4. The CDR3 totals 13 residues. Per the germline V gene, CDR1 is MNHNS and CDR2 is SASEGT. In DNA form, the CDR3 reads TGTGCCAGCAGTGGGCGGGAGAGTTACGAGCAGTACTTC. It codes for CASSGRESYEQYF.

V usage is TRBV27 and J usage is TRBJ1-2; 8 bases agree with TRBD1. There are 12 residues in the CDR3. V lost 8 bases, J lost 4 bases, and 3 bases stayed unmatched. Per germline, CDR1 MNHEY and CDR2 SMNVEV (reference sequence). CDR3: CASSGQGYGYTF. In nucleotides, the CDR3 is TGTGCCAGCTCCGGACAGGGCTATGGCTACACCTTC.

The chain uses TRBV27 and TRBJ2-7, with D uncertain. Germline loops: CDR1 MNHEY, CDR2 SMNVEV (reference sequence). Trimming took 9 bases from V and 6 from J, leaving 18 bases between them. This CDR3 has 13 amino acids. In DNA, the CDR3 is TGTGCCAGTTCTGTAATAGAACCGGGCGAGCAGTACTTC. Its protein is CASSVIEPGEQYF.

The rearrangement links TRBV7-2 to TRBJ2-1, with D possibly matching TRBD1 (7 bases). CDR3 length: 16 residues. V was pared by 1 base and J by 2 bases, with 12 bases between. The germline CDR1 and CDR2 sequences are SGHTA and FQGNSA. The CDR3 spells CASSLVAGGTYNEQFF. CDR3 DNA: TGTGCCAGCAGCTTAGTGGCAGGGGGGACCTACAATGAGCAGTTCTTC.